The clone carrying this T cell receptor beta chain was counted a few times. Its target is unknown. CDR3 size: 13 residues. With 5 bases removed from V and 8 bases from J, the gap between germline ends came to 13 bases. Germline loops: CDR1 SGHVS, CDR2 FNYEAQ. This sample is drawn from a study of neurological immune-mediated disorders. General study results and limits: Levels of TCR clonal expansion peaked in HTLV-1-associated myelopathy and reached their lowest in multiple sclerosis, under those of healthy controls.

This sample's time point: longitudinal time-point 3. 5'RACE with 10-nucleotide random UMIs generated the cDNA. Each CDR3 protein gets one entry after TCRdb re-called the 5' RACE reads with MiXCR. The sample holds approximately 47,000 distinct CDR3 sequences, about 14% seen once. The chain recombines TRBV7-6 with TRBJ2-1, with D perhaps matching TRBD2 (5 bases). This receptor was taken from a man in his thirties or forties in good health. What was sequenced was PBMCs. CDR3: CASSIGLSDEQFF. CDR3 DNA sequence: TGTGCCAGCAGCATAGGACTGTCCGATGAGCAGTTCTTC. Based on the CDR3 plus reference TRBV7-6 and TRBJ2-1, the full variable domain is GAGVSQSPRYKVTKRGQDVALRCDPISGHVSLYWYRQALGQGPEFLTYFNYEAQQDKSGLPNDRFSAERPEGSISTLTIQRTEQRDSAMYRCASSIGLSDEQFFGPGTRLTVL.